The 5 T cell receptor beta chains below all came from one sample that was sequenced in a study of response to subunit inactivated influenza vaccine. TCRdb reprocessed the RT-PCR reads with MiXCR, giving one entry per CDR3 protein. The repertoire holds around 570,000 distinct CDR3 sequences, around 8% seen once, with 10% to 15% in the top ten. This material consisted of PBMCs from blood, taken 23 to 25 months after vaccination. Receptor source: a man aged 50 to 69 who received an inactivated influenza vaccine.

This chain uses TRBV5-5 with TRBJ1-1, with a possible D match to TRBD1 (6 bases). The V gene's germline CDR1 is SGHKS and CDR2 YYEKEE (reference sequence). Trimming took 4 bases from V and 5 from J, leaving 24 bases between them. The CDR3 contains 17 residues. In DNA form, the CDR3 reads TGTGCCAGCAGCCCTGGGGTCCCGGCCAGGGGTAATACTGAAGCTTTCTTT. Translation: CASSPGVPARGNTEAFF.

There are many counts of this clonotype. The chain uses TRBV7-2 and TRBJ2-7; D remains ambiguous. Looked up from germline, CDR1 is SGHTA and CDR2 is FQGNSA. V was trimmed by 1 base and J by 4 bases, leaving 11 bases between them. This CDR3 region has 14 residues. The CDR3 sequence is CASSLGSGFYEQYF. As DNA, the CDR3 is TGTGCCAGCAGCTTAGGGTCTGGGTTTTACGAGCAGTACTTC.

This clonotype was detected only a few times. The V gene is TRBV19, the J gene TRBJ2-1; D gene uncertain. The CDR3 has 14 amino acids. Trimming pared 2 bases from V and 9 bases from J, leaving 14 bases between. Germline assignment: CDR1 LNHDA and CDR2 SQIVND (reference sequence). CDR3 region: CASSISSIYGEQFF. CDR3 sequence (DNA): TGTGCCAGTAGTATATCGAGTATATATGGTGAGCAGTTCTTC.

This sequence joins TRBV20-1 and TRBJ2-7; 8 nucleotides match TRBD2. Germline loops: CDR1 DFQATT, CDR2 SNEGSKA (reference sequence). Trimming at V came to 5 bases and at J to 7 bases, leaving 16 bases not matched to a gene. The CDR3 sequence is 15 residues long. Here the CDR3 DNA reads TGCAGTGCTTGGAGGTTAACTAGCGGACCCTTTGAGCAGTACTTC. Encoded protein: CSAWRLTSGPFEQYF.

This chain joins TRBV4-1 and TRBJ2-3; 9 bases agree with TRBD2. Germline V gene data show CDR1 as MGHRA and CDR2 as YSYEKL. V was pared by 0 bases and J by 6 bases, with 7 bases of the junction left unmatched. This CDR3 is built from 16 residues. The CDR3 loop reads CASSQDITRGGDTQYF. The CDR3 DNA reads TGCGCCAGCAGCCAAGATATTACGCGGGGGGGGGATACGCAGTATTTT.